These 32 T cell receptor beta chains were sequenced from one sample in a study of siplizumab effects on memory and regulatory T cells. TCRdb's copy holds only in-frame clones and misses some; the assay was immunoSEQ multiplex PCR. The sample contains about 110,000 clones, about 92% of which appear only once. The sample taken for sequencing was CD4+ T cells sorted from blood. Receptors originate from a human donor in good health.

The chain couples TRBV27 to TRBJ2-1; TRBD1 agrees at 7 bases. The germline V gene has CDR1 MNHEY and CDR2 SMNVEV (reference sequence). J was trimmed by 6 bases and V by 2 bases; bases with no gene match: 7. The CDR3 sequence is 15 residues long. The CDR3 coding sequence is TGTGCCAGCAGTTTAAGGGGACAGACATTCAATGAGCAGTTCTTC. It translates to CASSLRGQTFNEQFF.

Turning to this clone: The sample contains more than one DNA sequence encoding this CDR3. CDR3: CAWVPEAGGDYGYTF. As DNA, the CDR3 is TGTGCCTGGGTCCCGGAAGCAGGGGGTGACTATGGCTACACCTTC. The J gene is TRBJ1-2, the V gene TRBV30; 7 nucleotides align to TRBD1. After removal of 5 bases from V and 3 bases from J, the junction contained 12 bases not matched to a gene. CDR1 is GTSNPN, CDR2 SVGIG, per germline (reference sequence). This CDR3 is 15 amino acids long.

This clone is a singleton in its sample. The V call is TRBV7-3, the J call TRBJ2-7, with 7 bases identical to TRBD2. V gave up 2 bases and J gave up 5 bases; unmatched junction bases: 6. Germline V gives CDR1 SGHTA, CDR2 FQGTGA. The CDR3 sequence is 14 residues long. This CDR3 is CASSLQGGSDEQYF. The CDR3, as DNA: TGTGCCAGCAGCTTACAGGGCGGGAGCGACGAGCAGTACTTC.

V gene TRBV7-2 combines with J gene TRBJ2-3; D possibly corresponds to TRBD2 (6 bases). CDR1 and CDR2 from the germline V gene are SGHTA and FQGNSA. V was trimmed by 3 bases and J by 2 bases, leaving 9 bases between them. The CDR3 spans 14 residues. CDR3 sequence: CASSLGLITDTQYF. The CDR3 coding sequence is TGTGCCAGCAGCTTGGGACTTATCACAGATACGCAGTATTTT.

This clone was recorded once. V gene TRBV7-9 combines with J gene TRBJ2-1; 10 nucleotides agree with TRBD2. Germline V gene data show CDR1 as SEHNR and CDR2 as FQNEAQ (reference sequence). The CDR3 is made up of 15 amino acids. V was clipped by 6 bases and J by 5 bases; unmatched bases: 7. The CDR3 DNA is TGTGCCAGCAGGACACTAGCGGGGCCTCACAATGAGCAGTTCTTC. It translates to CASRTLAGPHNEQFF.

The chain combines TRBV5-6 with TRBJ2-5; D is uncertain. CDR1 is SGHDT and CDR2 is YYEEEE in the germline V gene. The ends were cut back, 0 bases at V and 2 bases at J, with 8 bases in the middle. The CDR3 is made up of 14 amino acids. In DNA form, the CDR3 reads TGTGCCAGCAGCTTGGGATACGGACAAGAGACCCAGTACTTC. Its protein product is CASSLGYGQETQYF.

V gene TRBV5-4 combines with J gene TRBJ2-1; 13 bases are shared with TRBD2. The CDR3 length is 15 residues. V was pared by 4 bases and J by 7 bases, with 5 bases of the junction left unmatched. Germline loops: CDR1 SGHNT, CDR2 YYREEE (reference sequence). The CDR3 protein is CASSQPTSGGNEQFF. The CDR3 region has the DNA TGTGCCAGCAGCCAACCGACTAGCGGGGGGAATGAGCAGTTCTTC.

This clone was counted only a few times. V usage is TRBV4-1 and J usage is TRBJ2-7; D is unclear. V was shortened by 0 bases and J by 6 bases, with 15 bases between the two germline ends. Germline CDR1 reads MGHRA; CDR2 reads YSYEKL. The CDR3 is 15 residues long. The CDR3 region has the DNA TGCGCCAGCAGCCAAGATAGTTCCCCTGGTGGCGAGCAGTACTTC. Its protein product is CASSQDSSPGGEQYF.

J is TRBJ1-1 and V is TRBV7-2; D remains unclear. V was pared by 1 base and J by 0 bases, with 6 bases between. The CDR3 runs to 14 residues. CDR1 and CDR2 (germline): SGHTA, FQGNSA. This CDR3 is CASSLVNLNTEAFF. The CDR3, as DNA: TGTGCCAGCAGCTTAGTAAACCTGAACACTGAAGCTTTCTTT.

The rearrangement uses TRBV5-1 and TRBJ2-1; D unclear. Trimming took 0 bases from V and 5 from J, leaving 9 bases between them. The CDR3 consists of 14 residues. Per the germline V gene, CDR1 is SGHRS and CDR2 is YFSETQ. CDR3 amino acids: CASSLAIYNNEQFF. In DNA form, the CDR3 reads TGCGCCAGCAGCTTGGCAATATACAACAATGAGCAGTTCTTC.

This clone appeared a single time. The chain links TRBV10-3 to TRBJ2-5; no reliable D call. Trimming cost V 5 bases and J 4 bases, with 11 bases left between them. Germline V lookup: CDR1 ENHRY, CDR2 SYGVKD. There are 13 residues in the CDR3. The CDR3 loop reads CAISLLQTETQYF. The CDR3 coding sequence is TGTGCCATCAGTCTACTTCAGACAGAGACCCAGTACTTC.

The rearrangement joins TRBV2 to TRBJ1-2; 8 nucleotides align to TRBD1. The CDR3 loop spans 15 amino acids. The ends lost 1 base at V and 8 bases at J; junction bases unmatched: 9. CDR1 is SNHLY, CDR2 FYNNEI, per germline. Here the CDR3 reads CASSEEGQGLVGYTF. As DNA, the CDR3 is TGTGCCAGCAGTGAAGAAGGACAGGGATTGGTAGGCTACACCTTC.

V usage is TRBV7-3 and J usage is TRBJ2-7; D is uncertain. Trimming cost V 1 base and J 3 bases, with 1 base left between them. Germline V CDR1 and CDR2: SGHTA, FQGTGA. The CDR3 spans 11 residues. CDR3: CASSLNYEQYF. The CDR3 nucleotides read TGTGCCAGCAGCTTAAACTACGAGCAGTACTTC.

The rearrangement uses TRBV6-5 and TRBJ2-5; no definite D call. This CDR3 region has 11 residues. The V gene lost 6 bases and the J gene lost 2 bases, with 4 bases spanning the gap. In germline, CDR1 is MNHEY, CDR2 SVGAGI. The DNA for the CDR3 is TGTGCCAGCAGGGTGCAAGAGACCCAGTACTTC. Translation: CASRVQETQYF.

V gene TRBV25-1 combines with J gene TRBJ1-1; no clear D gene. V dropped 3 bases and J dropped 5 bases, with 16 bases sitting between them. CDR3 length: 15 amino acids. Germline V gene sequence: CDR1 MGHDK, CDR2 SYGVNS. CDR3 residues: CASSESRPMGTEAFF. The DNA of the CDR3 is TGTGCCAGCAGTGAGTCACGGCCTATGGGGACTGAAGCTTTCTTT. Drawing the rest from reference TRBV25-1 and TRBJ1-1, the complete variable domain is EADIYQTPRYLVIGTGKKITLECSQTMGHDKMYWYQQDPGMELHLIHYSYGVNSTEKGDLSSESTVSRIRTEHFPLTLESARPSHTSQYLCASSESRPMGTEAFFGQGTRLTVV.

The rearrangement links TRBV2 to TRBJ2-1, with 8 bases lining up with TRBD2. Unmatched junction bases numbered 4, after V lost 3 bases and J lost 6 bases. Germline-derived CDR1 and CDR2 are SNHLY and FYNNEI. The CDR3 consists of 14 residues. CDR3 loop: CASSERLASNEQFF. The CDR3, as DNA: TGTGCCAGCAGTGAGAGACTAGCGTCCAATGAGCAGTTCTTC.

CDR3 in amino acids: CAWSVGTANTEAFF. As DNA, the CDR3 is TGTGCCTGGAGTGTCGGGACAGCGAACACTGAAGCTTTCTTT. The rearrangement joins TRBV30 to TRBJ1-1; 7 positions match TRBD1. V lost 0 bases to trimming and J lost 1 base; unmatched junction nucleotides: 2. The CDR3 is 14 residues long. In germline, CDR1 is GTSNPN, CDR2 SVGIG (reference sequence).

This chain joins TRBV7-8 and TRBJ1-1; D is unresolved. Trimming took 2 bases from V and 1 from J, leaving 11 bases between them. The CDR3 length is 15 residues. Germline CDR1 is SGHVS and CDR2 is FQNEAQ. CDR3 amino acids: CASSLNMPANTEAFF. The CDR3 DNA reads TGTGCCAGCAGCTTAAATATGCCAGCGAACACTGAAGCTTTCTTT.

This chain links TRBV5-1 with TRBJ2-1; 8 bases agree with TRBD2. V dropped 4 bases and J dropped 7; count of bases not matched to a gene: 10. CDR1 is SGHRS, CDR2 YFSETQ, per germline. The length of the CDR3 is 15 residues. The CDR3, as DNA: TGCGCCAGCAGCGTGACCGGGAGGGCCGGGAATGAGCAGTTCTTC. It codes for CASSVTGRAGNEQFF.

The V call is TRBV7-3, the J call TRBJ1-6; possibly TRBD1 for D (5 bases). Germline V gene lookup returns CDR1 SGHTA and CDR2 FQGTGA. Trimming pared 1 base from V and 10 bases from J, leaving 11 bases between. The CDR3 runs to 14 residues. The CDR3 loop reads CASSLKGRDSPLHF. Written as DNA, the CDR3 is TGTGCCAGCAGCTTAAAAGGGAGGGACTCACCCCTCCACTTT.

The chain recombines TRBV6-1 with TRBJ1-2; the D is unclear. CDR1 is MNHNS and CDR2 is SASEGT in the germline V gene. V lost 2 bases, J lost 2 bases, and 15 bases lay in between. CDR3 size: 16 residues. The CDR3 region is CASSELERRGNYGYTF. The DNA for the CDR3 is TGTGCCAGCAGTGAACTCGAGAGAAGAGGGAACTATGGCTACACCTTC.

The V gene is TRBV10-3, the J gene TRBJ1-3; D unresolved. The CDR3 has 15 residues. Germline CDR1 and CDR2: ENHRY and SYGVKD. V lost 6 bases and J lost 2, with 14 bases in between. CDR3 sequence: CAIRSTDGAGNTIYF. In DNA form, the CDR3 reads TGTGCCATCAGATCGACGGACGGAGCTGGAAACACCATATATTTT.

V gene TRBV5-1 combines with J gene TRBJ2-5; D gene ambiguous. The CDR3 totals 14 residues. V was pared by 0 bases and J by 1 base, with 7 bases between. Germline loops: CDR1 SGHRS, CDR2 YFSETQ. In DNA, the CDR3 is TGCGCCAGCAGCTTGGTCGAAGCCCAAGAGACCCAGTACTTC. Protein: CASSLVEAQETQYF.

CDR3 residues: CASSQDRGFSSGANVLTF. The CDR3 DNA sequence: TGTGCCAGCAGCCAAGACAGGGGCTTTTCCTCTGGGGCCAACGTCCTGACTTTC. The V gene is TRBV14, the J gene TRBJ2-6; a possible D gene is TRBD1 (6 bases). CDR1 is SGHDN, CDR2 FVKESK, per germline. Trimming stripped 0 bases from V and 0 bases from J, with 12 bases between. This CDR3 is 18 amino acids long.

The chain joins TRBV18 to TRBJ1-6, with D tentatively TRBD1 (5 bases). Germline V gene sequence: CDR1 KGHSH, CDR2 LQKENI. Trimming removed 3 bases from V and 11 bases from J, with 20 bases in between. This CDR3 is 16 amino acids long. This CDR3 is CASSPGTGTASAPLHF. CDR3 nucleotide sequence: TGTGCCAGCTCACCTGGGACCGGGACGGCCTCGGCACCCCTCCACTTT.

CDR3 coding DNA: TGTGCCAGCAGTAAAGCGGGAGGGGATGAGCAGTTCTTC. It encodes CASSKAGGDEQFF. The rearrangement uses TRBV5-4 and TRBJ2-1, with 10 nucleotides matching TRBD2. This CDR3 is built from 13 residues. Per the germline V gene, CDR1 is SGHNT and CDR2 is YYREEE (reference sequence). V lost 5 bases and J lost 8; bases outside the gene matches: 4. Based on the CDR3 plus reference TRBV5-4 and TRBJ2-1, the full variable domain is ETGVTQSPTHLIKTRGQQVTLRCSSQSGHNTVSWYQQALGQGPQFIFQYYREEENGRGNFPPRFSGLQFPNYSSELNVNALELDDSALYLCASSKAGGDEQFFGPGTRLTVL.

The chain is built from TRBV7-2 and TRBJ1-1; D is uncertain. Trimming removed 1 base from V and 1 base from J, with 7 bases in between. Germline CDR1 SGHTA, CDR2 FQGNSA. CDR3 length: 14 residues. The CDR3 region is CASSLGHWNTEAFF. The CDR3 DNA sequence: TGTGCCAGCAGCTTAGGCCATTGGAACACTGAAGCTTTCTTT. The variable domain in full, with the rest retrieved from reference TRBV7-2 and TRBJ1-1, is GAGVSQSPSNKVTEKGKDVELRCDPISGHTALYWYRQSLGQGLEFLIYFQGNSAPDKSGLPSDRFSAERTGGSVSTLTIQRTQQEDSAVYLCASSLGHWNTEAFFGQGTRLTVV.

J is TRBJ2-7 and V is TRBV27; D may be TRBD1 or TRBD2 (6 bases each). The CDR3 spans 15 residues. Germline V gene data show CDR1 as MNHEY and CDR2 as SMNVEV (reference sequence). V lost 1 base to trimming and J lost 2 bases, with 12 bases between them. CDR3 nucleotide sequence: TGTGCCAGCAGTTTATTAGGGGGGATCCCCTACGAGCAGTACTTC. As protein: CASSLLGGIPYEQYF.

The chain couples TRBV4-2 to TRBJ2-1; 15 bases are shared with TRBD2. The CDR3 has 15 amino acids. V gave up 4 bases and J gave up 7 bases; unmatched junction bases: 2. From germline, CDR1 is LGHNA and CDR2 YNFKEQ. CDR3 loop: CASSPGLAGGNEQFF. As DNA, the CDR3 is TGTGCCAGCAGCCCGGGACTAGCGGGAGGAAATGAGCAGTTCTTC.

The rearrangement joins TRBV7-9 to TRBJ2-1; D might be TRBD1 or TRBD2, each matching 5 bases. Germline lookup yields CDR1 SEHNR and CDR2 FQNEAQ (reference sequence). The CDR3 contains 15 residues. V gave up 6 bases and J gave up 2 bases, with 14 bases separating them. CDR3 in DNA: TGTGCCAGCAGACCGGGACCTAACCCCTACAATGAGCAGTTCTTC. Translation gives CASRPGPNPYNEQFF. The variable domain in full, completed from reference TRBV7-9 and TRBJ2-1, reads DTGVSQNPRHKITKRGQNVTFRCDPISEHNRLYWYRQTLGQGPEFLTYFQNEAQLEKSRLLSDRFSAERPKGSFSTLEIQRTEQGDSAMYLCASRPGPNPYNEQFFGPGTRLTVL.

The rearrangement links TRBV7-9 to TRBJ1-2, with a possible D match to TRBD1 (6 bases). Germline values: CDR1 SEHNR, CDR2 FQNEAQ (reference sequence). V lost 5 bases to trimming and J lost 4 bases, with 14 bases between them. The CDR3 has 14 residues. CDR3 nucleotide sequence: TGTGCCAGCAGCCACAGGGAAGTTAGCTATGGCTACACCTTC. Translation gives CASSHREVSYGYTF.

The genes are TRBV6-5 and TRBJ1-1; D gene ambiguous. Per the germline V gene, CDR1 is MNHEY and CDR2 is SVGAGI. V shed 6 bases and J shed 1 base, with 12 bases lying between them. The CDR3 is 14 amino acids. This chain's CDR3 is CASSLSGSNTEAFF. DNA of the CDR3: TGTGCCAGCAGCCTCTCGGGATCGAACACTGAAGCTTTCTTT.